A single sample gave rise to the 32 T cell receptor beta chains below, sequenced in a study of shared clonotypes between healthy human individuals. The method was immunoSEQ multiplex PCR; TCRdb's version includes in-frame clones alone and lacks a portion of them. The sample holds about 460,000 clones, roughly three quarters seen once. The sequencing input was PBMCs. All receptors come from a woman aged 40 to 49 in good health. Some clones in this sample may be carry-over from other donors' samples.

V usage is TRBV28 and J usage is TRBJ1-5, with TRBD1 as a possible D gene (6 bases). The ends were cut back, 6 bases at V and 2 bases at J, with 14 bases in the middle. The germline gives CDR1 MDHEN, CDR2 SYDVKM. CDR3 length: 15 residues. In DNA form, the CDR3 reads TGTGCCAGCAGACTCGACAGGAACCGCAATCAGCCCCAGCATTTT. Translating it yields CASRLDRNRNQPQHF.

Details on this clone: A far larger clone is off by one base, so a read error is likely. This specimen includes other DNA sequences encoding the same CDR3. V usage is TRBV15 and J usage is TRBJ2-6, with D unclear. The CDR3 has 15 residues. The V gene lost 5 bases and the J gene lost 2 bases, with 10 bases spanning the gap. Germline V gene data show CDR1 as LNHNV and CDR2 as YYDKDF (reference sequence). This CDR3 reads CATSPRSAGANVLTF. The CDR3 DNA is TGTGCCACCAGCCCCCGGTCCGCTGGGGCCAACGTCCTGACTTTC.

This clone was picked up many times. This chain uses TRBV7-3 with TRBJ2-5; D not certain. CDR3 length: 15 residues. Trimming removed 1 base at V and 5 bases at J, with 14 bases between. Germline V gene lookup returns CDR1 SGHTA and CDR2 FQGTGA. This chain's CDR3 is CASSLSPGPYETQYF. CDR3 in DNA: TGTGCCAGCAGCTTAAGCCCAGGACCCTATGAGACCCAGTACTTC.

This clone was seen only once. V gene TRBV30 combines with J gene TRBJ1-4; 10 positions agree with TRBD1. V lost 8 bases to trimming and J lost 4 bases; unmatched junction nucleotides: 4. This CDR3 region has 13 residues. Germline CDR1 and CDR2: GTSNPN and SVGIG (reference sequence). The CDR3 protein is CAGRTGGNEKLFF. Written as DNA, the CDR3 is TGTGCCGGCCGGACAGGGGGTAATGAAAAACTGTTTTTT.

CDR3 sequence: CAWSQLLGPGNTIYF. The CDR3 nucleotides read TGTGCCTGGAGTCAACTTCTGGGCCCTGGAAACACCATATATTTT. This chain joins TRBV30 and TRBJ1-3; unclear D gene. Trimming cost V 2 bases and J 2 bases, with 13 bases left between them. Germline V gene lookup returns CDR1 GTSNPN and CDR2 SVGIG (reference sequence). The CDR3 extends over 15 amino acids.

V usage is TRBV9 and J usage is TRBJ2-7; 9 nucleotides agree with TRBD2. This CDR3 comprises 16 residues. Germline lookup yields CDR1 SGDLS and CDR2 YYNGEE. V shed 4 bases and J 5 bases; nucleotides not matched to a gene: 13. The DNA for the CDR3 is TGTGCCAGCAGCTCCGGGGCGGGAGGGCCCTTCAACGAGCAGTACTTC. Its protein product is CASSSGAGGPFNEQYF.

The V call is TRBV4-2, the J call TRBJ2-3; D is unresolved. V lost 8 bases and J 4 bases, leaving 19 bases between the germline ends. This CDR3 comprises 15 residues. Germline loops: CDR1 LGHNA, CDR2 YNFKEQ. The DNA of the CDR3 is TGTGCCAGCGCCGCCCTGGGTTCTTCGGCAGATACGCAGTATTTT. Its translation is CASAALGSSADTQYF.

This sequence joins TRBV28 and TRBJ1-4, with D hard to call. The CDR3 sequence is 17 residues long. Between the trimmed V and J ends, which lost 5 bases and 0 bases, there was a span of 16 bases. CDR1 is MDHEN, CDR2 SYDVKM, per germline. The CDR3 spells CASSQDEVFATNEKLFF. The CDR3 DNA reads as TGTGCCAGCAGTCAAGACGAGGTGTTCGCAACTAATGAAAAACTGTTTTTT.

This clone was seen a handful of times. The genes are TRBV9 and TRBJ2-7; TRBD1 matches at 7 bases. Germline V gene data show CDR1 as SGDLS and CDR2 as YYNGEE. This CDR3 spans 14 amino acids. Trimming removed 4 bases from V and 3 bases from J; junction bases left unmatched: 7. The CDR3 coding sequence is TGTGCCAGCAGCCCAACGGGACAGTACTACGAGCAGTACTTC. Translation: CASSPTGQYYEQYF.

The chain uses TRBV7-8 and TRBJ2-7, with D perhaps assigned TRBD1 or TRBD2 (5 bases each). Per the germline V gene, CDR1 is SGHVS and CDR2 is FQNEAQ. The CDR3 has 16 amino acids. The V and J ends lost 4 bases and 9 bases respectively, with 25 bases between them. CDR3 loop: CASSWIQAGTPTTQYF. The CDR3 coding sequence is TGTGCCAGCAGCTGGATCCAGGCCGGGACCCCAACCACGCAGTACTTC.

This sequence joins TRBV7-2 and TRBJ2-4; tentatively, D is TRBD1 (5 bases). With 0 bases removed from V and 6 bases from J, the gap between germline ends came to 6 bases. Germline values: CDR1 SGHTA, CDR2 FQGNSA. This CDR3 has 13 residues. The CDR3 loop reads CASSLAGLNIQYF. The DNA of the CDR3 is TGTGCCAGCAGCTTAGCGGGGCTAAACATTCAGTACTTC.

This CDR3 reads CASSYTGTFTGELFF. CDR3 in DNA: TGTGCCAGCAGCTATACCGGGACCTTCACCGGGGAGCTGTTTTTT. This rearrangement joins TRBV5-6 to TRBJ2-2, with D perhaps matching TRBD1 or TRBD2 (5 bases each). Looked up from germline, CDR1 is SGHDT and CDR2 is YYEEEE. V lost 3 bases to trimming and J lost 4 bases, with 13 bases between them. The CDR3 spans 15 residues.

The sample holds one count of this clone. The chain recombines TRBV30 with TRBJ1-4; D is unresolved. Germline loops: CDR1 GTSNPN, CDR2 SVGIG (reference sequence). The CDR3 extends over 13 amino acids. Trimming stripped 3 bases from V and 8 bases from J, with 13 bases between. For the CDR3, the DNA is TGTGCCTGGAGATTTAAGGGAGGGGAAAAACTGTTTTTT. Its protein product is CAWRFKGGEKLFF. The full variable domain, rest sourced from reference TRBV30 and TRBJ1-4, is SQTIHQWPATLVQPVGSPLSLECTVEGTSNPNLYWYRQAAGRGLQLLFYSVGIGQISSEVPQNLSASRPQDRQFILSSKKLLLSDSGFYLCAWRFKGGEKLFFGSGTQLSVL.

This sequence joins TRBV6-6 and TRBJ1-1; tentative D call: TRBD1 (5 bases). V lost 5 bases and J 4 bases, leaving 8 bases between the germline ends. Germline values: CDR1 MNHNY, CDR2 SVGAGI (reference sequence). The CDR3 has 12 residues. CDR3 nucleotide sequence: TGTGCCAGCAGTGACAGTAGCACTGAAGCTTTCTTT. Translation gives CASSDSSTEAFF.

A few counts support this clone. The V gene is TRBV7-3, the J gene TRBJ2-5; D may be TRBD1 or TRBD2 (6 bases each). With 2 bases removed from V and 9 bases from J, the gap between germline ends came to 13 bases. CDR1 is SGHTA, CDR2 FQGTGA, per germline. The CDR3 has 13 residues. This CDR3 reads CASSLVTGAAQYF. The CDR3 nucleotides read TGTGCCAGCAGCTTAGTGACGGGGGCGGCCCAGTACTTC.

In regard to this clone: This likely reflects a read error, since a far larger clone is one base away. V usage is TRBV7-6 and J usage is TRBJ1-5; no definite D call. Germline lookup yields CDR1 SGHVS and CDR2 FNYEAQ. The CDR3 contains 13 residues. The DNA of the CDR3 is TGTGCCGGCAGCTTAGCGGAGGATCAGCCCCAGCATTTT. The encoded protein is CAGSLAEDQPQHF.

The chain uses TRBV6-6 and TRBJ2-2; D is ambiguous. CDR1 MNHNY and CDR2 SVGAGI come from the germline V gene (reference sequence). The CDR3 length is 11 residues. Trimming stripped 6 bases from V and 6 bases from J, with 5 bases between. The CDR3 loop is CASRDPGELFF. The CDR3 DNA reads as TGTGCCAGCAGGGATCCCGGGGAGCTGTTTTTT.

Regarding this clone: A far larger clone is one nucleotide away, so this likely arose from a read error. The rearrangement joins TRBV7-9 to TRBJ1-3; possible D gene TRBD1, 6 bases. This CDR3 is built from 16 residues. In germline, CDR1 is SEHNR, CDR2 FQNEAQ (reference sequence). Trimming took 5 bases from V and 0 from J, leaving 14 bases between them. The CDR3 nucleotides read TGTGCCAGCAGCCCAGGGGCAGGGACCTCTGGAAACACCATATATTTT. Residues: CASSPGAGTSGNTIYF.

A few counts support this clone. The V and J genes are TRBV27 and TRBJ2-2, with 8 bases fitting TRBD2. Germline V gives CDR1 MNHEY, CDR2 SMNVEV (reference sequence). Germline trimming cut 8 bases from V and 7 bases from J; bases unmatched to any gene: 6. The CDR3 is made up of 13 amino acids. The CDR3 region has the DNA TGTGCCAGCCATAAAAGCGGGGGCGGGGAGCTGTTTTTT. This gives the protein CASHKSGGGELFF.

This clone appeared once. A much bigger clone sits one base away, suggesting this may be a read error. This chain links TRBV7-2 with TRBJ2-7, with 9 bases matching TRBD2. Germline CDR1 and CDR2: SGHTA and FQGNSA. CDR3 length: 15 amino acids. This CDR3 reads CASSLLAGASYKQYF. The DNA for the CDR3 is TGTGCCAGCAGCCTCTTAGCGGGAGCCTCCTACAAGCAGTACTTC.

The chain couples TRBV6-1 to TRBJ2-5, with 9 bases lining up with TRBD1. The CDR3 totals 15 residues. The V segment lost 6 bases and the J segment 1 base; nucleotides outside the gene matches: 6. Germline V lookup: CDR1 MNHNS, CDR2 SASEGT. CDR3 sequence (DNA): TGTGCCAGCAGAGGCGGGACAGGGCCCCAAGAGACCCAGTACTTC. Amino acid sequence: CASRGGTGPQETQYF.

The chain links TRBV13 to TRBJ2-7, with a weak D call TRBD2 (5 bases). CDR3 length: 14 amino acids. V was cut by 0 bases and J by 5 bases, with 11 bases left in between. In germline, CDR1 is PRHDT, CDR2 FYEKMQ (reference sequence). The CDR3 sequence is CASSLGGLGNEQYF. Written as DNA, the CDR3 is TGTGCCAGCAGCTTAGGCGGACTGGGTAACGAGCAGTACTTC.

The rearrangement joins TRBV6-1 to TRBJ2-7, with 7 bases lining up with TRBD1. Trimming cost V 6 bases and J 3 bases; bases outside gene matches: 2. The germline CDR1 and CDR2 sequences are MNHNS and SASEGT. The CDR3 runs to 12 residues. The CDR3 loop reads CASRDRRYEQYF. For the CDR3, the DNA is TGTGCCAGCAGGGACAGGCGCTACGAGCAGTACTTC.

A few counts support this clone. A far larger clone is a single base away, which makes a read error likely. Other nucleotide sequences from this sample produce the same CDR3. The rearrangement links TRBV20-1 to TRBJ2-7; 7 bases fit TRBD1. The CDR3 covers 11 residues. Germline V gene sequence: CDR1 DFQATT, CDR2 SNEGSKA (reference sequence). The V segment lost 3 bases and the J segment 7 bases; nucleotides outside the gene matches: 3. CDR3 DNA sequence: TGCAGTGCTAGGACAGGGCGTGAGCAGTACTTC. It encodes CSARTGREQYF.

This clone was counted only a few times. The chain carries TRBV29-1 and TRBJ2-1; perhaps D is TRBD1 or TRBD2 (5 bases each). The CDR3 is 14 residues long. V gave up 6 bases and J gave up 0 bases, with 12 bases separating them. Germline values: CDR1 SQVTM, CDR2 ANQGSEA. The CDR3 sequence is CSVPTGRSYNEQFF. The CDR3 coding sequence is TGCAGCGTCCCCACGGGGCGCTCCTACAATGAGCAGTTCTTC.

On this clone itself: With a far larger clone one base away, a read error is the likely cause. Other DNA sequences of this sample code for an identical CDR3. The rearrangement joins TRBV30 to TRBJ2-2; possibly TRBD1 for D (5 bases). Germline V lookup: CDR1 GTSNPN, CDR2 SVGIG (reference sequence). The CDR3 covers 14 residues. V shed 2 bases and J shed 5 bases, with 12 bases lying between them. CDR3 DNA: TGTGCCTGGAGTAGGGGATACGGGACCGGGGAGCTGTTTTTT. Encoded protein: CAWSRGYGTGELFF.

This clone appeared once. This chain connects TRBV28 to TRBJ1-5; TRBD1 might be the D (6 bases). CDR1 MDHEN and CDR2 SYDVKM come from the germline V gene. Deletions cut 8 bases from V and 0 bases from J, with 11 bases between. This CDR3 is built from 14 residues. The DNA of the CDR3 is TGTGCCAGCCTGGGGGGCCATAGCAATCAGCCCCAGCATTTT. This encodes CASLGGHSNQPQHF.

As regards this clone: A far larger clone is off by one base, so a read error is likely. The same CDR3 arises from other DNA sequences in this sample as well. The gene calls are TRBV30 and TRBJ2-5, with a tentative D call TRBD2 (5 bases). The CDR3 sequence is 14 residues long. CDR1 and CDR2 (germline): GTSNPN, SVGIG (reference sequence). The chain's CDR3 is CAWRRLLYQETQYF. CDR3 sequence (DNA): TGTGCTTGGAGGAGGCTCCTGTACCAAGAGACCCAGTACTTC. Full variable domain (outside the CDR3, taken from reference TRBV30 and TRBJ2-5): SQTIHQWPATLVQPVGSPLSLECTVEGTSNPNLYWYRQAAGRGLQLLFYSVGIGQISSEVPQNLSASRPQDRQFILSSKKLLLSDSGFYLCAWRRLLYQETQYFGPGTRLLVL.

This chain links TRBV30 with TRBJ2-7; 7 nucleotides match TRBD2. The CDR3 length is 14 residues. Per germline, CDR1 GTSNPN and CDR2 SVGIG (reference sequence). Trimming took 2 bases from V and 5 from J; bases not matched to a gene: 9. The CDR3 loop reads CAWSPPRELDEQYF. The CDR3 region has the DNA TGTGCCTGGAGTCCGCCGCGGGAGCTGGACGAGCAGTACTTC.

The chain recombines TRBV30 with TRBJ1-6; the match to TRBD1 covers 7 bases. After removal of 4 bases from V and 7 bases from J, the junction contained 4 bases not matched to a gene. In germline, CDR1 is GTSNPN, CDR2 SVGIG (reference sequence). There are 13 residues in the CDR3. The CDR3 reads CAWMGTENSPLHF. The CDR3 DNA reads as TGTGCCTGGATGGGGACAGAGAATTCACCCCTCCACTTT.

This clone has a handful of counts. CDR3 sequence: CATPRGTNHGYTF. Here the CDR3 DNA reads TGTGCCACACCGAGGGGGACAAATCATGGCTACACCTTC. The gene calls are TRBV28 and TRBJ1-2; D may be TRBD1 (6 bases). Looked up from germline, CDR1 is MDHEN and CDR2 is SYDVKM. V lost 10 bases to trimming and J lost 6 bases, with 18 bases between them. This CDR3 region has 13 residues.

The gene calls are TRBV30 and TRBJ2-7, with 8 bases lining up with TRBD1. J lost 2 bases, V lost 4 bases, and 4 bases had no gene match. This CDR3 has 13 amino acids. The V gene's germline CDR1 is GTSNPN and CDR2 SVGIG (reference sequence). CDR3 sequence (DNA): TGTGCCTGGAACAGGGGGATAACCTACGAGCAGTACTTC. As protein: CAWNRGITYEQYF.